A single sample is the source of the 19 T cell receptor beta chains below, sequenced in a study of T-cell memory formation after mild COVID-19 (dated by TCRdb to the early 2020s). Libraries were constructed by 5' RACE. The sequencer listed for this sample is Illumina NovaSeq 6000. The raw public reads went through TCRdb reprocessing: fastp at Q25, MiXCR clone calling, in-frame beta chains kept. Every CDR3 protein is listed once, alongside the most common genes and DNA of its rows. Present in this sample are about 58,000 distinct CDR3 sequences, 28% of which were seen just once. The ten largest clones add up to roughly 43% of the sample. The sequencing input was PBMCs or a T cell subset sorted from them (not recorded which). Source of these receptors: a man between 18 and 35 years old who had mild COVID-19 (a few samples of this study predate the infection). The sample titles of this study are shuffled in the database, so cell type and time point are left out; the donor was told from shared clones.

The table lists this clonotype with a few counts. The chain couples TRBV4-3 to TRBJ2-5, with no clear D. The ends were cut back, 0 bases at V and 4 bases at J, with 9 bases in the middle. CDR1 is LGHNA and CDR2 is YSLEER in the germline V gene. The CDR3 is 14 amino acids. CDR3 in amino acids: CASSQEIARETQYF. The CDR3 coding sequence is TGCGCCAGCAGCCAAGAGATAGCCCGAGAGACCCAGTACTTC.

This clonotype was observed a few times. This chain connects TRBV6-2 or TRBV6-3 to TRBJ2-1, with 10 positions matching TRBD2. V lost 6 bases, J lost 1 base, and 3 bases stayed unmatched. CDR1 is MNHEY, CDR2 SVGEGT, per germline. The CDR3 is 15 residues long. The CDR3 loop is CASSKRGGSYNEQFF. The CDR3, as DNA: TGTGCCAGCAGCAAGCGGGGGGGGTCCTACAATGAGCAGTTCTTC.

This chain connects TRBV7-9 to TRBJ1-1; D may be TRBD1 (5 bases). This CDR3 has 18 amino acids. Germline V gives CDR1 SEHNR, CDR2 FQNEAQ (reference sequence). With 4 bases removed from V and 0 bases from J, the gap between germline ends came to 21 bases. CDR3 region: CASSSRKSIPGMNTEAFF. CDR3 sequence (DNA): TGTGCCAGCAGCTCCCGAAAATCCATCCCAGGGATGAACACTGAAGCTTTCTTT.

This clonotype was seen repeatedly, ten times or more. V gene TRBV7-3 combines with J gene TRBJ2-3, with D perhaps TRBD1 or TRBD2 (5 bases each). The V gene lost 5 bases and the J gene lost 1 base, with 10 bases spanning the gap. Germline loops: CDR1 SGHTA, CDR2 FQGTGA. This CDR3 spans 14 amino acids. CDR3 region: CASSPLGGTDTQYF. The CDR3 coding sequence is TGTGCCAGCAGCCCACTGGGGGGCACAGATACGCAGTATTTT.

This clonotype was detected a few times. The V gene is TRBV13, the J gene TRBJ2-3; 7 bases line up with TRBD1. This CDR3 has 17 residues. Germline V gene sequence: CDR1 PRHDT, CDR2 FYEKMQ (reference sequence). The V segment lost 4 bases and the J segment 2 bases; nucleotides outside the gene matches: 12. The CDR3 DNA sequence: TGTGCCAGCAGCTCAGATCCGCCCAGGGGGATCACAGATACGCAGTATTTT. It is translated as CASSSDPPRGITDTQYF.

V gene TRBV5-5 combines with J gene TRBJ2-6; possible D gene TRBD1, 5 bases. Germline V gene data show CDR1 as SGHKS and CDR2 as YYEKEE (reference sequence). The CDR3 sequence is 18 residues long. Trimming pared 5 bases from V and 0 bases from J, leaving 18 bases between. CDR3 in DNA: TGTGCCAGCAGTTTCACGTGGACACCGAGCTCTGGGGCCAACGTCCTGACTTTC. Translation: CASSFTWTPSSGANVLTF.

This clonotype appeared once. The chain employs TRBV6-5 and TRBJ2-6; a possible D gene is TRBD1 (6 bases). V lost 6 bases and J lost 10, with 13 bases in between. The CDR3 contains 13 residues. Germline-derived CDR1 and CDR2 are MNHEY and SVGAGI. Here the CDR3 reads CASSHLQGNVLTF. The DNA for the CDR3 is TGTGCCAGCAGCCACTTACAGGGTAACGTCCTGACTTTC.

The chain links TRBV9 to TRBJ2-2; D perhaps matches TRBD1 (5 bases). The CDR3 contains 15 residues. CDR1 is SGDLS, CDR2 YYNGEE, per germline. V was cut by 2 bases and J by 4 bases, with 12 bases left in between. The CDR3 DNA is TGTGCCAGCAGCGTCGTCAACAGGCCCACCGGGGAGCTGTTTTTT. It specifies CASSVVNRPTGELFF.

There are a few counts of this clonotype. The rearrangement uses TRBV4-2 and TRBJ2-1, with 10 bases aligning to TRBD1. This CDR3 spans 15 amino acids. Germline V gene sequence: CDR1 LGHNA, CDR2 YNFKEQ. V lost 2 bases, J lost 6 bases, and 4 bases stayed unmatched. The DNA of the CDR3 is TGTGCCAGCAGCCAATCCGGGACAGGGGCCAATGAGCAGTTCTTC. Protein product: CASSQSGTGANEQFF.

J is TRBJ1-5 and V is TRBV7-9, with a possible D match to TRBD1 (5 bases). Germline V gene lookup returns CDR1 SEHNR and CDR2 FQNEAQ (reference sequence). The CDR3 runs 16 residues. V shed 5 bases and J shed 3 bases, with 17 bases lying between them. Here the CDR3 reads CASSGEGNGNNQPQHF. The DNA of the CDR3 is TGTGCCAGCAGCGGCGAGGGGAATGGTAACAATCAGCCCCAGCATTTT.

This clonotype was seen a single time. The rearrangement joins TRBV7-9 to TRBJ1-6; no reliable D call. Germline V gives CDR1 SEHNR, CDR2 FQNEAQ (reference sequence). The CDR3 sequence is 15 residues long. Trimming stripped 2 bases from V and 8 bases from J, with 13 bases between. The DNA for the CDR3 is TGTGCCAGCAGCTTAACCGGGGAAGTCGATTCACCCCTCCACTTT. This encodes CASSLTGEVDSPLHF.

J is TRBJ2-5 and V is TRBV7-2, with 8 positions matching TRBD1. Trimming removed 4 bases from V and 6 bases from J; junction bases left unmatched: 13. This CDR3 contains 16 residues. In germline, CDR1 is SGHTA, CDR2 FQGNSA. The CDR3 region is CASSSPRTGIGKTQYF. The CDR3 DNA is TGTGCCAGCAGCTCCCCGCGGACAGGGATTGGAAAGACCCAGTACTTC.

This clonotype occurred once. The chain recombines TRBV21-1 with TRBJ1-4. TRBV21-1 is a listed pseudogene. The CDR3 has 14 amino acids. The CDR3 DNA reads TGTGCCAGCAGCCCAGGCGGGGATAATGAAAAACTGTTTTTT. Its translation: CASSPGGDNEKLFF.

The V and J genes are TRBV7-9 and TRBJ2-5; D might be TRBD2 (6 bases). The ends were cut back, 5 bases at V and 6 bases at J, with 16 bases in the middle. Germline V CDR1 and CDR2: SEHNR, FQNEAQ (reference sequence). The length of the CDR3 is 14 residues. The CDR3 here is CASSPEEGWKTQYF. The CDR3 coding sequence is TGTGCCAGCAGCCCCGAGGAGGGGTGGAAGACCCAGTACTTC.

A single count supports this clonotype. The gene calls are TRBV5-1 and TRBJ1-5; D call uncertain. Trimming stripped 2 bases from V and 6 bases from J, with 9 bases between. Per the germline V gene, CDR1 is SGHRS and CDR2 is YFSETQ. The CDR3 totals 13 residues. As DNA, the CDR3 is TGCGCCAGCAGCTTAGGCTTCGCTCAGCCCCAGCATTTT. This translates into CASSLGFAQPQHF.

The sample holds a few counts of this clonotype. This chain uses TRBV29-1 with TRBJ2-7, with TRBD2 as a possible D gene (6 bases). The CDR3 is 12 amino acids. V lost 5 bases, J lost 4 bases, and 12 bases lay in between. Looked up from germline, CDR1 is SQVTM and CDR2 is ANQGSEA. CDR3 region: CSVRRGSYEQYF. CDR3 DNA sequence: TGCAGCGTTCGGCGGGGAAGTTACGAGCAGTACTTC.

The genes are TRBV27 and TRBJ2-7; the match to TRBD1 covers 8 bases. The CDR3 has 14 amino acids. The junction had 6 bases not matched to a gene; V was cut back by 5 bases and J by 3 bases. Looked up from germline, CDR1 is MNHEY and CDR2 is SMNVEV (reference sequence). The CDR3 region has the DNA TGTGCCAGCAGTAAACACAGGGGGAACTACGAGCAGTACTTC. It codes for CASSKHRGNYEQYF.

CDR3 in DNA: TGTGCCAGCAGCGCAAAAGGCCCGGTGGTACCTTTCTTT. This codes for CASSAKGPVVPFF. The chain has TRBV7-9 and TRBJ1-1; the D is unclear. This CDR3 is built from 13 residues. Trimming cost V 5 bases and J 12 bases, with 19 bases left between them. CDR1 SEHNR and CDR2 FQNEAQ come from the germline V gene (reference sequence).

This clonotype was detected only a few times. The V gene is TRBV6-5, the J gene TRBJ2-7, with 11 nucleotides matching TRBD1. Germline V CDR1 and CDR2: MNHEY, SVGAGI. CDR3 size: 11 residues. V was pared by 6 bases and J by 11 bases, with 3 bases of the junction left unmatched. CDR3 sequence: CASSEGQGEYF. The CDR3 DNA reads as TGTGCCAGCAGCGAGGGACAGGGGGAGTACTTC.